These T cell receptor beta chains were read from a single sample in a study of breast tumors, draining lymph nodes, adjacent tissues. MiXCR, run by TCRdb on the multiplex PCR reads, gives a single entry per CDR3 protein. The sample lists tens of thousands of distinct CDR3 sequences, under 30% occurring once. Sample: breast tumor tissue. All receptors come from a female donor with breast cancer. Some clones in this sample may be carry-over from other donors' samples. The CDR3 runs from the conserved cysteine through the conserved F or W.

V gene	J gene	CDR3 protein
TRBV9	TRBJ1-2	CASSVVGTGGYGYTF
TRBV18	TRBJ2-7	CASSPKQNPEEVQYF
TRBV19	TRBJ2-7	CASSLDRGSWEQYF
TRBV6-5	TRBJ2-1	CASSPGLGLEQFF
TRBV20-1	TRBJ2-3	CSAQPPTGLVTDTQYF
TRBV12-3/TRBV12-4	TRBJ2-7	CASSHGQGMTYEQYF
TRBV5-5	TRBJ1-5	CASSLTGGDSNQPQHF
TRBV12-3/TRBV12-4	TRBJ2-4	CASSFGGTLAKNIQYF
TRBV9	TRBJ2-3	CASSSSGDTTDTQYF
TRBV18	TRBJ2-5	CASSPGQGTWTQYF
TRBV5-1	TRBJ2-5	CASSLGTSDLETQYF
TRBV6-6	TRBJ1-6	CASSYSRRNNNSPLHF
TRBV3-1	TRBJ1-3	CASSGTGTIGRNTIYF
TRBV7-2	TRBJ2-7	CASSPDKGGLREQYF
TRBV2	TRBJ1-2	CASRTDRGLNYGYTF
TRBV5-1	TRBJ2-1	CASSLVLDSYNEQFF
TRBV10-3	TRBJ2-7	CAISERRQGTEQYF